These 11 T cell receptor beta chains share one sample of origin, sequenced in a study of regulatory T cells in long-lasting Graves disease. CDR3 regions were amplified by Arm-PCR using iRepertoire HTBI primers to build TCR beta libraries. TCRdb itself ran the multiplex PCR reads through MiXCR, one entry per CDR3 protein. The sample contains 400,000 to 500,000 distinct CDR3 sequences, less than 25% of which appear only once. Time point meaning: persistent/refractory GD, antithyroid drugs over 5 years with positive TRAb. Extracted PBMC RNA gave rise to the TCR library. The sample was peripheral blood mononuclear cells (PBMCs), taken when the disease was refractory, from a patient treated with antithyroid drugs. These receptors all stem from a female donor with Graves disease.

This clonotype came up many times. The rearrangement uses TRBV7-9 and TRBJ1-2, with a possible D match to TRBD1 (5 bases). V lost 5 bases and J lost 1, with 20 bases in between. This CDR3 comprises 17 residues. CDR1 is SEHNR and CDR2 is FQNEAQ in the germline V gene (reference sequence). The CDR3 spells CASSVISPRGSNYGYTF. CDR3 nucleotide sequence: TGTGCCAGCAGCGTAATTTCACCCCGGGGCAGTAACTATGGCTACACCTTC.

V is TRBV20-1 and J is TRBJ2-1, with D tentatively TRBD2 (6 bases). Trimming took off 3 bases at V and 1 base at J, with 16 bases between the two ends. The CDR3 covers 16 residues. The V gene's germline CDR1 is DFQATT and CDR2 SNEGSKA (reference sequence). The CDR3 sequence: CSARGGRGGSYNEQFF. The CDR3 coding sequence is TGCAGTGCTAGGGGTGGCCGGGGAGGATCCTACAATGAGCAGTTCTTC.

Note on this clonotype: A much larger clone is a single base away; this may be a read error. No conserved phenylalanine or tryptophan is present at the end of the CDR3, so a read error is the likely explanation. This chain's CDR3 is CASTGLRYEQYL. Written as DNA, the CDR3 is TGTGCCAGCACCGGGTTGCGATACGAGCAGTACCTC. The chain has TRBV28 and TRBJ2-7; D gene uncertain. The V end lost 7 bases, the J end lost 4 bases, and 11 bases lay between the germline ends. Germline CDR1 is MDHEN and CDR2 is SYDVKM. The CDR3 spans 12 residues.

This clonotype was counted between two and nine times. The V call is TRBV11-1, the J call TRBJ2-3, with 10 bases that match TRBD2. V shed 5 bases and J 4 bases; nucleotides not matched to a gene: 6. The CDR3 loop spans 15 amino acids. CDR1 and CDR2 (germline): SGHAT, FQDESV (reference sequence). The chain's CDR3 is CASSPGLAEADTQYF. The DNA of the CDR3 is TGTGCCAGCAGCCCCGGACTAGCGGAAGCAGATACGCAGTATTTT.

This clonotype occurred once. The rearrangement joins TRBV3-1 to TRBJ2-1; TRBD2 aligns across 10 bases. V lost 0 bases, J lost 3 bases, and 5 bases stayed unmatched. This CDR3 has 17 amino acids. Germline V gives CDR1 LGHDT, CDR2 YNNKEL (reference sequence). The CDR3 sequence: CASSQERRTSGYNEQFF. Written as DNA, the CDR3 is TGTGCCAGCAGCCAAGAACGTAGGACTAGCGGCTACAATGAGCAGTTCTTC.

There are many counts of this clonotype. The chain uses TRBV7-2 and TRBJ2-7; 10 bases are shared with TRBD2. This CDR3 region has 15 residues. Trimming cost V 3 bases and J 3 bases; bases outside gene matches: 5. CDR1 SGHTA and CDR2 FQGNSA come from the germline V gene. The CDR3 nucleotides are TGTGCCAGCAGCTTGGGACTAGCGATATTCTACGAGCAGTACTTC. Protein sequence: CASSLGLAIFYEQYF.

This clonotype has a handful of counts. The genes are TRBV5-1 and TRBJ1-1; unclear D gene. The ends were cut back, 6 bases at V and 0 bases at J, with 12 bases in the middle. CDR1 is SGHRS, CDR2 YFSETQ, per germline. The CDR3 runs to 14 residues. CDR3 DNA sequence: TGCGCCAGCACGGCAGGAGGTATGAACACTGAAGCTTTCTTT. Translating gives CASTAGGMNTEAFF.

This clonotype was observed a handful of times. The V gene is TRBV7-6, the J gene TRBJ2-7; the D gene is possibly TRBD1 (5 bases). The CDR3 runs to 14 residues. V was cut by 6 bases and J by 5 bases, with 17 bases left in between. CDR1 and CDR2 (germline): SGHVS, FNYEAQ. In nucleotides, the CDR3 is TGTGCCAGCAGTCCCACTCAGGGAACCCACGAGCAGTACTTC. Its protein is CASSPTQGTHEQYF.

Only a few counts were recorded for this clonotype. This chain links TRBV12-3 or TRBV12-4 with TRBJ2-3; tentatively, D is TRBD2 (6 bases). The CDR3 runs 14 residues. V lost 5 bases to trimming and J lost 2 bases, with 11 bases between them. The CDR3 DNA reads as TGTGCCAGCAGTCCGGGACTCATCACAGATACGCAGTATTTT. Encoded protein: CASSPGLITDTQYF.

About this clonotype itself: This may stem from a read error, because a much larger clone lies one nucleotide away. The gene calls are TRBV13 and TRBJ2-5; the match to TRBD2 covers 9 bases. Germline CDR1 and CDR2: PRHDT and FYEKMQ (reference sequence). The CDR3 runs 15 residues. In DNA form, the CDR3 reads TGTGCCACCAGCTCACGCGGGAGGGCCTTCGAGACCCAGTACTTC. Translating it yields CATSSRGRAFETQYF.

The V call is TRBV19, the J call TRBJ2-5, with a weak D call TRBD1 (6 bases). The CDR3 spans 14 residues. Germline CDR1 reads LNHDA; CDR2 reads SQIVND (reference sequence). The V end was cut by 4 bases, the J end by 5 bases, with 14 bases between. The CDR3 loop is CASSTIQGMETQYF. The CDR3 bases are TGTGCCAGTAGTACGATACAGGGAATGGAGACCCAGTACTTC.